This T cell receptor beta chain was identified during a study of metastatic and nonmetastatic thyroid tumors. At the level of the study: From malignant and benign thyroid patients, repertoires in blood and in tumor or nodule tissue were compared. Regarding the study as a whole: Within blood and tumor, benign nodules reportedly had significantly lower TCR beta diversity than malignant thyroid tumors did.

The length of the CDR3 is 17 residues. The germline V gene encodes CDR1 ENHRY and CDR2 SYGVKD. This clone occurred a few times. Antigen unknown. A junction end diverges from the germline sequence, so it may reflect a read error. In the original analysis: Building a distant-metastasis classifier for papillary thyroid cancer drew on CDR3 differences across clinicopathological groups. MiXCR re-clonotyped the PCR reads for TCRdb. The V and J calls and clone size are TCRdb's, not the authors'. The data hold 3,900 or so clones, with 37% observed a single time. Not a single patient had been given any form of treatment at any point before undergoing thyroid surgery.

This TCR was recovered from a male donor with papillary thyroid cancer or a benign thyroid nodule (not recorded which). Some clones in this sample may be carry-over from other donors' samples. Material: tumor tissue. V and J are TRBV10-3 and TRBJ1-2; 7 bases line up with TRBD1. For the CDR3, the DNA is TGCGCCATCAAGAACCGACAGGGAGGAGACTTTAACTGTGGCTACACCTTC. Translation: CAIKNRQGGDFNCGYTF.